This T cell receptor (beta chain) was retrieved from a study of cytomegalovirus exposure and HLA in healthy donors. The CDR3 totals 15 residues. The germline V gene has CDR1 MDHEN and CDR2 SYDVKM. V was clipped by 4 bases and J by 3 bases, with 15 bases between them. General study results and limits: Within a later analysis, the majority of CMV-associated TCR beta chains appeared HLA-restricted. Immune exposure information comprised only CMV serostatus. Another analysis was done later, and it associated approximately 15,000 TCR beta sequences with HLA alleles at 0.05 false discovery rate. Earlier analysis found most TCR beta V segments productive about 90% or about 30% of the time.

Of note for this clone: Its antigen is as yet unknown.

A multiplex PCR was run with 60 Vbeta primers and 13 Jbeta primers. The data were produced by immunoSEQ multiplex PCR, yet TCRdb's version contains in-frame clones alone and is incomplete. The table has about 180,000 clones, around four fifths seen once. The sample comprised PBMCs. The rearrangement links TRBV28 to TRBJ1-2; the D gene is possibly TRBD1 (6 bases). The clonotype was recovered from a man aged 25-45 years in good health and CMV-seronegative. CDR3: CASSSRGGGDYGYTF. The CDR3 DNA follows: TGTGCCAGCAGTTCGCGAGGGGGGGGCGACTATGGCTACACCTTC.